Described below is a single T cell receptor beta chain sequence and its context. The antigen this receptor binds is unknown. Base qualities are not recorded, but no much larger clone differs from it by a single base. V lost 6 bases and J lost 0 bases; the stretch between them is 9 bases long. The CDR3 covers 13 residues, taking in both the cysteine and the phenylalanine. The only DNA kept is the CDR3, 39 bases in frame from the first base. In the germline V gene (reference sequence), CDR1 corresponds to LNHDA and CDR2 to SQIVND. The immunoSEQ Assay, a bias-controlled multiplex PCR, was used to amplify TCRbeta CDR3 regions from genomic DNA. The authors' analysis ran thus. The number of nucleated cells in each sample was estimated by amplification of reference gene primers within the assay. To quantify the absolute abundance of each unique TCRbeta CDR3 rearrangement, sequence reads were collapsed and filtered. For each sample, productive Simpson clonality was calculated as the square root of Simpson's diversity index across productive rearrangements. TCRdb took this table from immuneACCESS and kept in-frame rearrangements with V and J called. Such tables lack part of the clones; where checked against another copy, unresolved V genes explain under half of the gap, and the rest is unexplained. V and J calls and clone size are those listed in that table; D and trimming were worked out from the DNA. Across this sample there are tens of thousands of clones, with 70% to 90% seen only once. Of the sample, around 10% falls within the top ten clones.

This sample stems from a study of blood T cell repertoires in COVID-19 (dated by TCRdb to the early 2020s). Background for the entire study: The collaborator samples originated in the United States, Italy and Spain and spanned the acute and convalescent phases of COVID-19. The prospective study material was composed of cDNA or gDNA derived from T cells, B-cell-depleted T cells, or PBMCs. The sample metadata nearly always contained a de-identified subject ID, COVID-19 status, age in years and sex. The samples were drawn from the first 160 participants of the ongoing ImmuneRACE study and from 1,254 subjects provided by 6 global collaborators. The repertoires were released in a freely available public database intended as a resource for research on the immune response to SARS-CoV-2. HLA class I and class II types, where available, came from metadata supplied by the sample provider rather than from assay-based typing. The dataset comprised deeply sampled blood TCRbeta repertoires from subjects exposed to, actively infected with, or recovered from COVID-19.

On the study overall, not on this receptor specifically: How much clinical and demographic metadata was included differed by source and by participant, and the metadata was provided uncurated.

Each collaborating institution followed its own protocols to collect whole blood in K2EDTA tubes. For TCRbeta analysis, collaborators shipped samples in one of three forms: frozen whole blood, isolated PBMCs, or DNA extracted from either of those sample types. The TCR was taken from a human donor in a cohort sampled during active COVID-19. The donor label of this sample is uncertain. The chain is assembled from TRBV19 and TRBJ2-7; the D gene assignment is ambiguous. The sample comprised peripheral blood. Read as DNA, the sequence is TGTGCCAGTAGGCAACAGAGCTCCTACGAGCAGTACTTC. It is translated as CASRQQSSYEQYF.